The subject of this entry is one T cell receptor beta chain. Its antigen remains unidentified. A read error is likely, as this CDR3 ends without the conserved phenylalanine or tryptophan. A second PCR, run for roughly 7 to 11 cycles, used a sample-barcoded 5' primer plus a J-beta primer mix. TCRdb fed the 5' RACE reads into MiXCR, producing one record per CDR3 protein. The table lists some 1.5 million distinct CDR3 sequences, about 45% of them singletons. This record belongs to a study of blood T cells in healthy people across ages. Whole-study findings and limits: Significant beta diversity loss was already apparent by age around 36, declining roughly linearly.

Each of the donors had around 9 milliliters of peripheral blood drawn into EDTA-treated Vacutainer tubes. V lost 2 bases, J lost 7 bases, and 19 bases lay in between. CDR1 is SGDLS, CDR2 YYNGEE, per germline. The CDR3 is 15 amino acids. The chain recombines TRBV9 with TRBJ2-7; D is undetermined. The clonotype was recovered from a woman aged 18-35 years in good health. Sequencing input: blood. CDR3 amino acids: CASSVDGYRSNEQYL. The CDR3 coding sequence is TGTGCCAGCAGCGTCGATGGATATCGATCCAATGAGCAGTACCTC.